The 4 T cell receptor beta chains reported below all come from one sample, sequenced in a study of shared clonotypes between healthy human individuals. The method was immunoSEQ multiplex PCR; TCRdb's version includes in-frame clones alone and lacks a portion of them. The table records a few hundred thousand clones, approximately 71% of them present only once. Sequenced material: PBMCs. Receptors originate from a woman in her forties in good health. Some clones in this sample may be carry-over from other donors' samples.

V usage is TRBV2 and J usage is TRBJ2-7; maybe TRBD2 (6 bases). V dropped 6 bases and J dropped 1 base, with 10 bases sitting between them. Germline loops: CDR1 SNHLY, CDR2 FYNNEI. The length of the CDR3 is 13 residues. Here the CDR3 DNA reads TGTGCCAGCAGCGGAGGGGCTTCCTACGAGCAGTACTTC. Amino acids: CASSGGASYEQYF.

The V and J genes are TRBV7-6 and TRBJ2-5; D uncertain. The CDR3 covers 11 residues. V was clipped by 5 bases and J by 3 bases, with 4 bases between them. Germline-derived CDR1 and CDR2 are SGHVS and FNYEAQ. For the CDR3, the DNA is TGTGCCAGCAGCAGGGAAGAGACCCAGTACTTC. Its translation is CASSREETQYF.

The J gene is TRBJ2-7, the V gene TRBV6-5, with a tentative D call TRBD1 (5 bases). Germline CDR1 reads MNHEY; CDR2 reads SVGAGI. CDR3 length: 15 residues. V lost 0 bases and J 4 bases, leaving 13 bases between the germline ends. CDR3 bases: TGTGCCAGCAGTTACTCTGATCAGGGCCAATACGAGCAGTACTTC. Translated, it gives CASSYSDQGQYEQYF.

This chain links TRBV15 with TRBJ1-2; 8 bases match TRBD1. The CDR3 loop spans 16 amino acids. The germline V gene encodes CDR1 LNHNV and CDR2 YYDKDF (reference sequence). The J segment lost 2 bases and the V segment lost 3 bases, leaving 8 bases of the junction unmatched. The CDR3 region is CATSSDRTGLNYGYTF. The CDR3 DNA reads TGTGCCACCAGCAGTGACCGGACAGGGTTGAACTATGGCTACACCTTC.